The sequence of this T cell receptor (beta chain) was determined in a study of PD-1 blockade in classical Hodgkin lymphoma. Whole-study context: Intravenous delivery of nivolumab at 3 mg/kg to patients occurred every 2 weeks. Study-wide results and limits: Partial responders and progressors had significantly lower baseline TCR diversity. Patients starting nivolumab under 1 year after ASCT were excluded.

Time point reported: cycle 4 day 1 (C4D1), after five to seven weeks of nivolumab. Each and every patient relapsed after autologous stem cell transplantation, and patients got differing brentuximab vedotin exposure. As concerns this clone: Its antigen is as yet unknown.

The method was immunoSEQ multiplex PCR; TCRdb's version includes in-frame clones alone and lacks a portion of them. The data show around 50,000 clones, nearly 90% seen once. This sample comprised peripheral blood mononuclear cells (PBMCs), obtained before the fourth cycle of nivolumab. The TCR sequence derives from a human donor with classical Hodgkin lymphoma.

Here the CDR3 reads CASSYSTSGLNEQFF. The CDR3 bases are TGTGCCAGCAGTTACTCGACTAGTGGGTTGAATGAGCAGTTCTTC. This sequence joins TRBV6-5 and TRBJ2-1, with D possibly being TRBD2 (6 bases). The CDR3 length is 15 residues. V was cut by 0 bases and J by 7 bases, with 13 bases left in between. CDR1 is MNHEY and CDR2 is SVGAGI in the germline V gene.